The next 18 T cell receptor beta chains were all read from a single sample in a study of T-cell reconstitution after alpha-beta-depleted transplantation in children (dated by TCRdb to the mid-2010s). The method behind the library was PCR. The listed sequencing device is Illumina HiSeq 2500. To normalize quantification of the TCRbeta repertoire, the TCR libraries were built with molecular barcoding that relied on unique molecular identifiers. TCRdb trimmed public reads at Q25 via fastp, called clones via MiXCR and kept in-frame beta chains. CDR3 protein sequences are deduplicated, and each keeps its most common genes and DNA. In this sample the table shows almost 600,000 distinct CDR3 sequences, roughly 30% of which occur a single time. The ten largest clones add up to around 36% of the sample. Per the publication, the treatment or condition label means: allogeneic hematopoietic cell transplantation with graft depleted of TCRalphabeta T cells and CD19 B cells.

The sample consisted of PBMCs, taken before TCRalphabeta/CD19-depleted stem cell transplant. Receptor source: a boy under two years old with Wiskott-Aldrich syndrome, due to receive a stem cell transplant.

The chain is built from TRBV28 and TRBJ2-3, with 10 bases aligning to TRBD2. After removal of 7 bases from V and 1 base from J, the junction contained 11 bases not matched to a gene. The CDR3 is 17 residues long. The V gene's germline CDR1 is MDHEN and CDR2 SYDVKM. CDR3 residues: CASTSHTLAGGTDTQYF. As DNA, the CDR3 is TGTGCCAGCACTTCTCACACTCTAGCGGGAGGCACAGATACGCAGTATTTT.

The chain joins TRBV11-2 to TRBJ1-6; D is ambiguous. The CDR3 runs to 13 residues. The V gene lost 4 bases and the J gene lost 5 bases, with 6 bases spanning the gap. Germline CDR1 reads SGHAT; CDR2 reads FQNNGV. CDR3 DNA sequence: TGTGCCAGCAGCTACAGAGATAATTCACCCCTCCACTTT. It codes for CASSYRDNSPLHF.

This clonotype was seen a handful of times. The chain employs TRBV19 and TRBJ2-3, with a weak D call TRBD2 (6 bases). Germline values: CDR1 LNHDA, CDR2 SQIVND (reference sequence). This CDR3 has 16 amino acids. V was shortened by 6 bases and J by 2 bases, with 18 bases between the two germline ends. For the CDR3, the DNA is TGTGCCAGTAGCCCAGGGAGGTCGAGGAACACAGATACGCAGTATTTT. Translated, it gives CASSPGRSRNTDTQYF.

The V and J genes are TRBV5-1 and TRBJ1-2, with TRBD1 as a possible D gene (6 bases). V was trimmed by 5 bases and J by 0 bases, leaving 14 bases between them. This CDR3 comprises 15 residues. CDR1 and CDR2 (germline): SGHRS, YFSETQ. The CDR3 nucleotides are TGCGCCAGCAGATATAGCGGGACACCTAACTATGGCTACACCTTC. Translated, it gives CASRYSGTPNYGYTF.

This clonotype was seen at least ten times. The junction shows a germline mismatch at one end, possibly a read error. The chain employs TRBV5-1 and TRBJ2-7; TRBD2 agrees at 7 bases. In germline, CDR1 is SGHRS, CDR2 YFSETQ. This CDR3 spans 14 amino acids. The CDR3: CASSLGGSSYEQYF. The CDR3 bases are TGTGCCAGCAGTTTGGGCGGGAGCTCCTACGAGCAGTACTTC.

This clonotype turned up a few times. This rearrangement joins TRBV20-1 to TRBJ2-7, with D tentatively TRBD2 (6 bases). CDR1 is DFQATT, CDR2 SNEGSKA, per germline (reference sequence). This CDR3 comprises 14 residues. The ends were cut back, 3 bases at V and 6 bases at J, with 18 bases in the middle. The DNA of the CDR3 is TGCAGTGCTAGGCGTGGAGGGAGCCCGTCCGAGCAGTACTTC. It yields the protein CSARRGGSPSEQYF.

This clonotype has only one observation. With a much larger clone just one base away, this may be a read error. The chain couples TRBV5-1 to TRBJ2-3, with 10 positions matching TRBD1. Germline V gene lookup returns CDR1 SGHRS and CDR2 YFSETQ. The CDR3 is 14 amino acids. The trim removed 2 bases at V and 5 bases at J, leaving 2 bases unmatched. The CDR3 DNA sequence: TGCGCCAGCAGCTTCGGGACAGGGGAAGATACGCAGTATTTT. As protein: CASSFGTGEDTQYF.

The sample holds a few counts of this clonotype. A junction boundary mismatches the germline segment, possibly from a read error. The chain carries TRBV20-1 and TRBJ2-4; D might be TRBD1 or TRBD2, each matching 5 bases. The CDR3 consists of 8 residues. CDR1 is DFQATT and CDR2 is SNEGSKA in the germline V gene (reference sequence). The CDR3 DNA sequence: TGCAGTGCTACAGGGAGTGACTTC. Protein: CSATGSDF.

This clonotype was observed a few times. This chain uses TRBV7-9 with TRBJ1-6; TRBD1 matches at 7 bases. The CDR3 runs to 16 residues. CDR1 and CDR2 from the germline V gene are SEHNR and FQNEAQ (reference sequence). Trimming took 5 bases from V and 7 from J; bases not matched to a gene: 11. The chain's CDR3 is CASSKDATGDNSPLHF. As DNA, the CDR3 is TGTGCCAGCAGCAAAGACGCAACAGGGGACAATTCACCCCTCCACTTT. Based on the CDR3 plus reference TRBV7-9 and TRBJ1-6, the full variable domain is DTGVSQNPRHKITKRGQNVTFRCDPISEHNRLYWYRQTLGQGPEFLTYFQNEAQLEKSRLLSDRFSAERPKGSFSTLEIQRTEQGDSAMYLCASSKDATGDNSPLHFGNGTRLTVT.

This clonotype was seen a handful of times. The chain is built from TRBV20-1 and TRBJ2-5, with 8 bases identical to TRBD2. The CDR3 has 14 amino acids. Germline trimming cut 6 bases from V and 4 bases from J; bases unmatched to any gene: 10. The germline gives CDR1 DFQATT, CDR2 SNEGSKA (reference sequence). The CDR3 bases are TGCAGTGCCAACAGCGGGAGCGGGTTAGAGACCCAGTACTTC. This translates into CSANSGSGLETQYF.

The chain joins TRBV5-1 to TRBJ1-5; D ambiguous. Germline V gene sequence: CDR1 SGHRS, CDR2 YFSETQ. There are 18 residues in the CDR3. The V end lost 0 bases, the J end lost 0 bases, and 16 bases lay between the germline ends. The CDR3 nucleotides are TGCGCCAGCAGCTTGGTCCCTCTGGGGAAGAATAGCAATCAGCCCCAGCATTTT. This gives the protein CASSLVPLGKNSNQPQHF.

The V gene is TRBV7-9, the J gene TRBJ1-4; TRBD1 aligns across 9 bases. After removal of 4 bases from V and 10 bases from J, the junction contained 13 bases not matched to a gene. CDR3 length equals 16 residues. Germline V gene data show CDR1 as SEHNR and CDR2 as FQNEAQ (reference sequence). For the CDR3, the DNA is TGTGCCAGCAGCTCTACAGGGGGCTTAGTCCCTGCAAAACTGTTTTTT. Its protein is CASSSTGGLVPAKLFF.

The chain is built from TRBV5-1 and TRBJ2-7; 8 positions agree with TRBD2. Germline CDR1 reads SGHRS; CDR2 reads YFSETQ. The CDR3 spans 16 residues. Unmatched junction bases numbered 11, after V lost 0 bases and J lost 6 bases. The CDR3 sequence: CASSLGLAGRVGEQYF. DNA of the CDR3: TGCGCCAGCAGCTTGGGCCTAGCGGGTAGGGTGGGCGAGCAGTACTTC.

The rearrangement joins TRBV4-1 to TRBJ2-6, with a weak D call TRBD2 (6 bases). This CDR3 region has 18 residues. CDR1 is MGHRA and CDR2 is YSYEKL in the germline V gene. V lost 5 bases and J 0 bases, leaving 17 bases between the germline ends. CDR3 sequence: CASSLGILGSSGANVLTF. For the CDR3, the DNA is TGCGCCAGCAGCTTGGGAATCCTCGGGAGCTCTGGGGCCAACGTCCTGACTTTC.

This clonotype has more than one count but fewer than ten. CDR3 DNA sequence: TGCGCCAGCAGCTTGGCCGACTTGACCTACAATGAGCAGTTCTTC. Translating gives CASSLADLTYNEQFF. The rearrangement links TRBV5-1 to TRBJ2-1, with D uncertain. Germline V gene data show CDR1 as SGHRS and CDR2 as YFSETQ. The CDR3 consists of 15 residues. V lost 0 bases, J lost 2 bases, and 9 bases lay in between.

This clonotype was seen more than once but under ten times. V gene TRBV10-3 combines with J gene TRBJ2-7, with D tentatively TRBD1 (5 bases). The germline V and J ends were trimmed by 6 bases and 0 bases, with 15 bases remaining between them. Germline CDR1 reads ENHRY; CDR2 reads SYGVKD. The CDR3 totals 15 residues. CDR3 region: CAIRNPQGASYEQYF. The DNA for the CDR3 is TGTGCCATCAGGAATCCCCAGGGTGCCTCCTACGAGCAGTACTTC.

The rearrangement joins TRBV4-1 to TRBJ1-5, with D perhaps matching TRBD1 (6 bases). Trimming left V 3 bases short and J 5 bases short, with 11 bases between. The CDR3 is made up of 14 amino acids. Germline loops: CDR1 MGHRA, CDR2 YSYEKL. The CDR3 DNA is TGCGCCAGCAGCCAGGGGGGCAATGATCAGCCCCAGCATTTT. This translates into CASSQGGNDQPQHF.

The chain employs TRBV5-5 and TRBJ2-7, with 7 bases that match TRBD2. V dropped 4 bases and J dropped 3; count of bases not matched to a gene: 4. CDR3 length equals 13 residues. The germline V gene encodes CDR1 SGHKS and CDR2 YYEKEE (reference sequence). The CDR3 region is CASSQGLSYEQYF. CDR3 nucleotides: TGTGCCAGCAGCCAGGGACTAAGCTACGAGCAGTACTTC.